This TCR beta chain derives from a study of T-cell memory formation after mild COVID-19. On the study more broadly: Clusters of TCRs were largely donor specific. Study outcomes and limitations: Day 37-peaking second-wave clones had unconfirmed SARS-CoV-2 specificity. Cross-reactive memory apparently joined, as some responding clones appeared in pre-infection memory.

The CDR3 spans 12 residues. Libraries for TCRalpha and TCRbeta carried sample barcodes and unique molecular identifiers via 5'RACE. In TCRdb, the 5' RACE reads were re-called with MiXCR into one record per CDR3 protein. The sample contains 100,000 to 120,000 distinct CDR3 sequences, approximately 21% of which appear only once. As concerns this clonotype: Its specificity is unknown. Sequence at one end of the junction differs from germline and may be a read error.

This chain connects TRBV12-3 or TRBV12-4 to TRBJ2-5; 8 bases agree with TRBD2. This clonotype originated in a man aged 18 to 29 who had mild COVID-19 (a few samples of this study predate the infection). Cell type and time point are not known. The specimen was PBMCs or a T cell subset sorted from them (not recorded which). The CDR3 coding sequence is TGTGCCAGCAGTTTATCGGGACTAGAGCTCCAGTTC. Translating it yields CASSLSGLELQF.